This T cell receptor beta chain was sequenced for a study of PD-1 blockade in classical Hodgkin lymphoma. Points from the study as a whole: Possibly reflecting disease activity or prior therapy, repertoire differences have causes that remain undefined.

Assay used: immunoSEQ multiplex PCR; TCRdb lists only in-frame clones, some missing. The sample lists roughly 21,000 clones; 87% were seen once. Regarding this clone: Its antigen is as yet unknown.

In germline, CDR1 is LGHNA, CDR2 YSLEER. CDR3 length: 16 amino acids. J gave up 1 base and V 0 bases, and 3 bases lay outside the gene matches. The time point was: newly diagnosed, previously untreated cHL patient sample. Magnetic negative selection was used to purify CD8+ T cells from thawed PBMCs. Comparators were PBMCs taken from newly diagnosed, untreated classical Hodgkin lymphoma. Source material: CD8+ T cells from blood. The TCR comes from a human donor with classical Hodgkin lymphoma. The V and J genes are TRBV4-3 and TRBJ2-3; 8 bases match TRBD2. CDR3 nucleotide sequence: TGCGCCAGCAGCCAAGATACGCGGGAGGGCACAGATACGCAGTATTTT. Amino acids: CASSQDTREGTDTQYF.